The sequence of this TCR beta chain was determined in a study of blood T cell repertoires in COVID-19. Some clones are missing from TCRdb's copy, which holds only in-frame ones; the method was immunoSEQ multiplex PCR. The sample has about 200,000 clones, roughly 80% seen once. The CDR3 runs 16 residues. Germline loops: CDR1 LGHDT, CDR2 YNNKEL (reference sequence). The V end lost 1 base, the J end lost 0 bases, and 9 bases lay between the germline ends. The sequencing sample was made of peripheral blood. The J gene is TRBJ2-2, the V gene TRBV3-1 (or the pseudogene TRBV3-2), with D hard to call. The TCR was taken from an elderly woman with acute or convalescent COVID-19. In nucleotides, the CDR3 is TGTGCCAGCAGCCAAGGAGGTGGTCCGAACACCGGGGAGCTGTTTTTT. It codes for CASSQGGGPNTGELFF.